The source of this T cell receptor beta chain is a study of T cell changes during pregnancy in multiple sclerosis. Sequencing was performed with immunoSEQ multiplex PCR; in TCRdb, only in-frame clones are kept and a portion is missing. The table shows 14,000 to 15,000 clones, with 86% occurring only once. The V gene lost 3 bases and the J gene lost 5 bases, with 8 bases spanning the gap. This CDR3 is 13 amino acids long. The germline CDR1 and CDR2 sequences are LNHDA and SQIVND (reference sequence). The chain is built from TRBV19 and TRBJ2-1, with D tentatively TRBD1 (6 bases). Source: CD8+ T cells from peripheral blood mononuclear cells, taken in the first trimester of pregnancy. The clonotype comes from a female donor with multiple sclerosis, enrolled in a pregnancy study. The CDR3 sequence is CASSIRGNNEQFF. CDR3 nucleotide sequence: TGTGCCAGTAGTATTAGGGGGAACAATGAGCAGTTCTTC. Using reference TRBV19 and TRBJ2-1 for the parts outside the CDR3, the full variable domain is DGGITQSPKYLFRKEGQNVTLSCEQNLNHDAMYWYRQDPGQGLRLIYYSQIVNDFQKGDIAEGYSVSREKKESFPLTVTSAQKNPTAFYLCASSIRGNNEQFFGPGTRLTVL.